This T cell receptor beta chain was obtained from a study of blood T cell repertoires in COVID-19. At the level of the study: Acute-phase and convalescent COVID-19 samples originated in the United States, Italy and Spain. Nucleic acid was either cDNA or gDNA, and it came from T cells, B-cell-depleted T cells, or PBMCs.

As processed by the authors: Reference gene primer amplification gave nucleated cell count estimates. TCRdb keeps only in-frame clones here, not all; method: immunoSEQ multiplex PCR. V, J and clone size were drawn from that table, and D and trimming were deduced from the DNA. Among some 140,000 clones listed, just under 85% were seen once. Sequenced material: peripheral blood. This sequence was found in a woman aged 55 to 70 with acute or convalescent COVID-19.

The CDR3 DNA sequence: TGTGCCAGCCTCGGGGGGGCTCTAAACTATGGCTACACCTTC. Amino acids: CASLGGALNYGYTF. The rearrangement links TRBV28 to TRBJ1-2; TRBD1 is a possible D gene (6 bases). Looked up from germline, CDR1 is MDHEN and CDR2 is SYDVKM. V was trimmed by 8 bases and J by 2 bases, leaving 15 bases between them. CDR3 length equals 14 residues.